The clone carrying this T cell receptor (beta chain) showed up many times. The sample comes from a study of blood T cell repertoires in COVID-19. Study-wide background: There were acute and convalescent COVID-19 samples, and they came from the United States, Italy and Spain. In each case, the material was cDNA or gDNA derived from T cells, B-cell-depleted T cells, or PBMCs.

Germline V CDR1 and CDR2: MDHEN, SYDVKM. With 4 bases clipped from V and 10 bases from J, the junction kept 12 bases outside the gene matches. The CDR3 consists of 14 residues. Per the original data handling: Scientists estimated how many nucleated cells there were by amplifying reference gene primers. The table came from immunoSEQ multiplex PCR; TCRdb's copy has only in-frame clones and leaves some out. D and trimming come from the DNA, and the V and J calls and clone size come from that table. The sample lists roughly 180,000 clones, about 80% occurring once. The TCR sequence derives from a woman between 45 and 60 years old with active or convalescent COVID-19. The sequenced sample was peripheral blood. The rearrangement joins TRBV28 to TRBJ1-1, with 7 bases fitting TRBD1. The CDR3 DNA sequence: TGTGCCAGCAGTTACACTGACAGGGACCTGAGAGCTTTCTTT. Encoded protein: CASSYTDRDLRAFF.